This record concerns one T cell receptor (beta chain) sequence. Its antigen is currently unknown. This record belongs to a study of T-cell memory formation after mild COVID-19. Across the study: TCR clusters were mostly donor specific. Study results and limitations: Researchers found some responding clones in pre-infection memory, a sign that cross-reactive memory joined. Clones that contracted from day 15 to 85 had balanced CD4/CD8; later expanders were CD4+ biased.

CDR1 is SEHNR, CDR2 FQNEAQ, per germline (reference sequence). V was cut by 1 base and J by 3 bases, with 12 bases left in between. This CDR3 has 15 residues. TCRdb processed the 5' RACE reads anew with MiXCR; each CDR3 protein has one entry. The data contain 410,000 or so distinct CDR3 sequences, more than 20% of them singletons. The sequence derives from an adult woman who had mild COVID-19 (a few samples of this study predate the infection). Cell type and time point are not known. The chain employs TRBV7-9 and TRBJ1-1, with TRBD1 as a possible D gene (5 bases). The sequenced sample was PBMCs or a T cell subset sorted from them (not recorded which). DNA of the CDR3: TGTGCCAGCAGCTTAGTGGCCGGGGGACACACTGAAGCTTTCTTT. It is translated as CASSLVAGGHTEAFF.